The next 11 T cell receptor beta chains were all read from a single sample in a study of shared clonotypes between healthy human individuals. Clones were read by immunoSEQ multiplex PCR, and TCRdb kept only the in-frame ones, dropping some. The sample consists of around 240,000 clones, 50% to 75% of them appearing once. Sequenced sample: memory CD4+ T cells sorted from blood. Subset denoted: CD45RA-negative fraction. The receptors originated from a man aged 30 to 45 in good health.

The V and J genes are TRBV7-9 and TRBJ1-5; 7 bases align to TRBD1. CDR1 and CDR2 (germline): SEHNR, FQNEAQ (reference sequence). The length of the CDR3 is 14 residues. J lost 3 bases, V lost 5 bases, and 4 bases had no gene match. The CDR3 sequence is CASSLGTDNQPQHF. In DNA, the CDR3 is TGTGCCAGCAGCCTCGGGACAGACAATCAGCCCCAGCATTTT.

The chain carries TRBV28 and TRBJ1-2; 12 nucleotides align to TRBD1. The J segment lost 7 bases and the V segment lost 7 bases, leaving 10 bases of the junction unmatched. Germline V CDR1 and CDR2: MDHEN, SYDVKM. The CDR3 contains 15 residues. CDR3 protein: CASNTGGQGAFGYTF. The CDR3 DNA reads as TGTGCCAGCAACACCGGGGGACAGGGGGCTTTTGGCTACACCTTC.

The rearrangement uses TRBV11-1 and TRBJ1-2; TRBD1 might be the D (6 bases). The CDR3 extends over 13 amino acids. The germline gives CDR1 SGHAT, CDR2 FQDESV (reference sequence). The V end was cut by 5 bases, the J end by 5 bases, with 12 bases between. CDR3 region: CASSQQGSYGYTF. The DNA of the CDR3 is TGTGCCAGCAGCCAACAGGGCTCTTATGGCTACACCTTC.

The chain uses TRBV19 and TRBJ1-5, with 7 bases identical to TRBD1. Trimming removed 3 bases from V and 5 bases from J; junction bases left unmatched: 10. The length of the CDR3 is 16 residues. Per the germline V gene, CDR1 is LNHDA and CDR2 is SQIVND (reference sequence). CDR3 DNA sequence: TGTGCCAGTAGTATTGATGACAGGGCCAACGATCAGCCCCAGCATTTT. Translated, it gives CASSIDDRANDQPQHF. The variable domain in full, completed from reference TRBV19 and TRBJ1-5, reads DGGITQSPKYLFRKEGQNVTLSCEQNLNHDAMYWYRQDPGQGLRLIYYSQIVNDFQKGDIAEGYSVSREKKESFPLTVTSAQKNPTAFYLCASSIDDRANDQPQHFGDGTRLSIL.

The chain combines TRBV10-1 with TRBJ2-7; 12 bases line up with TRBD2. The ends lost 4 bases at V and 5 bases at J; junction bases unmatched: 6. This CDR3 region has 15 residues. The germline CDR1 and CDR2 sequences are WNHNN and SYGVQD (reference sequence). CDR3 protein: CASSAGLAGTHEQYF. The CDR3 region has the DNA TGCGCCAGCAGTGCCGGACTAGCGGGAACCCACGAGCAGTACTTC.

This clone was recorded at least ten times. Other nucleotide sequences from this sample produce the same CDR3. The V gene is TRBV9, the J gene TRBJ1-4; 8 bases line up with TRBD1. The germline V gene encodes CDR1 SGDLS and CDR2 YYNGEE. Trimming cost V 4 bases and J 3 bases; bases outside gene matches: 2. The CDR3 runs to 14 residues. This CDR3 is CASSTQGANEKLFF. The CDR3 nucleotides read TGTGCCAGCAGCACACAGGGGGCTAATGAAAAACTGTTTTTT. The whole variable domain, filled in from reference TRBV9 and TRBJ1-4, reads DSGVTQTPKHLITATGQRVTLRCSPRSGDLSVYWYQQSLDQGLQFLIQYYNGEERAKGNILERFSAQQFPDLHSELNLSSLELGDSALYFCASSTQGANEKLFFGSGTQLSVL.

This chain connects TRBV28 to TRBJ2-3, with D perhaps given as TRBD1 or TRBD2 (6 bases each). The length of the CDR3 is 16 residues. V gave up 7 bases and J gave up 4 bases, with 21 bases separating them. Germline-derived CDR1 and CDR2 are MDHEN and SYDVKM. CDR3 nucleotides: TGTGCCAGCACCCCACATCCCGGAGGGGGGCCAGATACGCAGTATTTT. Its translation: CASTPHPGGGPDTQYF.

This clone appeared many times. The identical CDR3 is also encoded by other nucleotide sequences in the sample. This chain uses TRBV9 with TRBJ1-3; D is uncertain. Looked up from germline, CDR1 is SGDLS and CDR2 is YYNGEE. The CDR3 contains 16 residues. V was clipped by 0 bases and J by 0 bases, with 10 bases between them. The CDR3 is CASSVGPESSGNTIYF. In DNA form, the CDR3 reads TGTGCCAGCAGCGTAGGTCCTGAGAGCTCTGGAAACACCATATATTTT.

The chain has TRBV27 and TRBJ2-7; D is ambiguous. The germline V gene has CDR1 MNHEY and CDR2 SMNVEV (reference sequence). The CDR3 consists of 15 residues. V shed 5 bases and J shed 2 bases, with 16 bases lying between them. This chain's CDR3 is CASSPRTKVTYEQYF. CDR3 coding DNA: TGTGCCAGCAGTCCACGGACCAAGGTTACCTACGAGCAGTACTTC.

The chain links TRBV30 to TRBJ1-5; D gene unclear. Deletions cut 0 bases from V and 2 bases from J, with 11 bases between. Germline lookup yields CDR1 GTSNPN and CDR2 SVGIG (reference sequence). The CDR3 is made up of 15 amino acids. CDR3: CAWSVSVVGNQPQHF. In DNA form, the CDR3 reads TGTGCCTGGAGTGTTTCGGTGGTTGGCAATCAGCCCCAGCATTTT.

The chain couples TRBV7-2 to TRBJ2-7, with D possibly TRBD1 on 5 matching bases. CDR3 length: 12 residues. Trimming left V 7 bases short and J 2 bases short, with 9 bases between. Germline lookup yields CDR1 SGHTA and CDR2 FQGNSA. DNA for the CDR3: TGTGCCAGCACTCAGGGCCCCTACGAGCAGTACTTC. It codes for CASTQGPYEQYF.